Listed here is a single T cell receptor beta chain. The antigen remains unidentified. Time point described: pre-sensitization, week 0. Treatment meaning: therapeutic diphenylcyclopropenone sensitization with weekly scalp DPC. TCRdb re-derived calls from the RACE reads in MiXCR, one entry per CDR3 protein. The sample contains 60,000 to 70,000 distinct CDR3 sequences, 11% of which appear only once. The CDR3 totals 14 residues. After removal of 4 bases from V and 2 bases from J, the junction contained 3 bases not matched to a gene. Germline CDR1 PRHDT, CDR2 FYEKMQ (reference sequence). These data are taken from a study of human T cells and chemical hapten exposure. Study information: Patients were mainly female, each with alopecia areata, totalis or universalis.

Study-wide results and limits: The presence of alopecia in the donors means their immune response may differ from healthy people's. Patch test scores rose with PT1 expanded TCR counts, a positive correlation. Compared to controls, expanded TCRs made significantly more large clusters of similar CDR3s.

The rearrangement uses TRBV13 and TRBJ2-7; 9 nucleotides line up with TRBD2. The sample here was whole blood, taken in connection with sensitization to the hapten diphenylcyclopropenone (DPC). The receptor comes from a woman between 50 and 59 years old with alopecia areata. Some clones in this sample may be carry-over from other donors' samples. CDR3: CASSSERGAYEQYF. CDR3 DNA sequence: TGTGCCAGCAGCTCCGAGCGGGGGGCCTACGAGCAGTACTTC.